These 19 T cell receptor beta chains came from one sample sequenced in a study of shared clonotypes between healthy human individuals. TCRdb's copy holds only in-frame clones and misses some; the assay was immunoSEQ multiplex PCR. The profile shows just over 2,000,000 clones, about 95% of them singletons. Cells designated naive CD8 were CD45RO-negative and were positively selected for CCR7, with terminally differentiated effector memory CD45RA+ cells excluded. Sequenced input: naive CD8+ T cells sorted from blood. These receptors were taken from a man aged 18 to 35 in good health.

The chain carries TRBV5-6 and TRBJ1-4, with a possible D match to TRBD1 (5 bases). Looked up from germline, CDR1 is SGHDT and CDR2 is YYEEEE. Trimming took off 4 bases at V and 8 bases at J, with 15 bases between the two ends. This CDR3 is built from 14 residues. In nucleotides, the CDR3 is TGTGCCAGCAGCATAGGGACCTTTGGCGAAAAACTGTTTTTT. Its protein is CASSIGTFGEKLFF.

This chain uses TRBV14 with TRBJ2-6; D gene uncertain. The length of the CDR3 is 16 residues. V was trimmed by 0 bases and J by 4 bases, leaving 10 bases between them. The germline CDR1 and CDR2 sequences are SGHDN and FVKESK. CDR3 bases: TGTGCCAGCAGCCAAGATTTGGCAGCAGGGGCCAACGTCCTGACTTTC. Its protein is CASSQDLAAGANVLTF.

This chain uses TRBV13 with TRBJ2-7, with 7 positions matching TRBD1. Germline assignment: CDR1 PRHDT and CDR2 FYEKMQ (reference sequence). The CDR3 length is 14 residues. V lost 4 bases, J lost 5 bases, and 8 bases stayed unmatched. The CDR3 DNA sequence: TGTGCCAGCAGCTCCTCGACAGGGATGCACGAGCAGTACTTC. Protein sequence: CASSSSTGMHEQYF.

DNA for the CDR3: TGTGCCAGCAGCGCTCTAGCGGGGCTTCCTACCGGGGAGCTGTTTTTT. Translated: CASSALAGLPTGELFF. The rearrangement uses TRBV9 and TRBJ2-2, with 9 bases that match TRBD2. V was pared by 3 bases and J by 5 bases, with 8 bases of the junction left unmatched. CDR3 size: 16 residues. Germline V gives CDR1 SGDLS, CDR2 YYNGEE.

The rearrangement joins TRBV28 to TRBJ2-5; 8 nucleotides match TRBD1. Germline loops: CDR1 MDHEN, CDR2 SYDVKM. This CDR3 has 16 amino acids. The junction had 11 bases not matched to a gene; V was cut back by 5 bases and J by 3 bases. This CDR3 is CASSVYQGAAEETQYF. In nucleotides, the CDR3 is TGTGCCAGCAGTGTTTACCAGGGGGCGGCCGAAGAGACCCAGTACTTC.

The V and J genes are TRBV13 and TRBJ2-1; D is unclear. The CDR3 runs to 13 residues. V shed 3 bases and J shed 4 bases, with 7 bases lying between them. Germline V gene sequence: CDR1 PRHDT, CDR2 FYEKMQ (reference sequence). CDR3 in amino acids: CASSLKIYNEQFF. The CDR3 nucleotides read TGTGCCAGCAGCTTGAAGATTTACAATGAGCAGTTCTTC.

V and J are TRBV2 and TRBJ2-5; D is perhaps TRBD1 (6 bases). CDR1 SNHLY and CDR2 FYNNEI come from the germline V gene. Between the trimmed V and J ends, which lost 3 bases and 3 bases, there was a span of 14 bases. The CDR3 sequence is 15 residues long. The CDR3 loop reads CASSEFVDSKETQYF. CDR3 bases: TGTGCCAGCAGTGAGTTTGTGGACAGCAAAGAGACCCAGTACTTC.

This chain joins TRBV5-1 and TRBJ2-1; D ambiguous. Per germline, CDR1 SGHRS and CDR2 YFSETQ. This CDR3 is 13 amino acids long. V lost 7 bases and J 0 bases, leaving 8 bases between the germline ends. CDR3 coding DNA: TGCGCCAGCGGGAAGAGCTCCTACAATGAGCAGTTCTTC. Encoded protein: CASGKSSYNEQFF. The whole variable domain, filled in from reference TRBV5-1 and TRBJ2-1, reads KAGVTQTPRYLIKTRGQQVTLSCSPISGHRSVSWYQQTPGQGLQFLFEYFSETQRNKGNFPGRFSGRQFSNSRSEMNVSTLELGDSALYLCASGKSSYNEQFFGPGTRLTVL.

V gene TRBV7-9 combines with J gene TRBJ2-3; 12 bases agree with TRBD2. V lost 4 bases, J lost 2 bases, and 4 bases stayed unmatched. The CDR3 spans 16 residues. Germline values: CDR1 SEHNR, CDR2 FQNEAQ (reference sequence). The CDR3 loop is CASSSRLAGATDTQYF. CDR3 bases: TGTGCCAGCAGCTCCCGACTAGCGGGGGCCACAGATACGCAGTATTTT.

The chain joins TRBV16 to TRBJ1-1, with D perhaps TRBD1 (5 bases). CDR1 is KGHSY and CDR2 is FQNENV in the germline V gene. V dropped 4 bases and J dropped 1 base, with 10 bases sitting between them. The CDR3 spans 14 residues. The CDR3 DNA follows: TGTGCCAGCAGCCCCGGGGGGAAGAACACTGAAGCTTTCTTT. It yields the protein CASSPGGKNTEAFF.

This clone was seen more than once but under ten times. The rearrangement joins TRBV5-4 to TRBJ2-7, with no clear D. The germline V gene has CDR1 SGHNT and CDR2 YYREEE (reference sequence). The CDR3 spans 14 residues. Between the trimmed V and J ends, which lost 1 base and 0 bases, there was a span of 8 bases. CDR3 in amino acids: CASSLSASSYEQYF. DNA for the CDR3: TGTGCCAGCAGCTTGTCGGCCAGCTCCTACGAGCAGTACTTC.

This clone was seen just once. The rearrangement joins TRBV4-1 to TRBJ2-3, with 10 bases lining up with TRBD2. From germline, CDR1 is MGHRA and CDR2 YSYEKL. V dropped 1 base and J dropped 5; count of bases not matched to a gene: 6. There are 16 residues in the CDR3. The CDR3 DNA reads as TGCGCCAGCAGCCAAGTTCTAGCGGGAGAGGTAGATACGCAGTATTTT. Its translation is CASSQVLAGEVDTQYF.

This clone came up a few times. Additional DNA sequences in this sample encode the identical CDR3. The chain combines TRBV28 with TRBJ2-7, with a tentative D call TRBD1 (6 bases). The V end lost 5 bases, the J end lost 3 bases, and 8 bases lay between the germline ends. This CDR3 spans 12 amino acids. The germline V gene encodes CDR1 MDHEN and CDR2 SYDVKM. CDR3 nucleotides: TGTGCCAGCAGTCCGGACAGCTACGAGCAGTACTTC. Its protein product is CASSPDSYEQYF.

V gene TRBV13 combines with J gene TRBJ2-5; D gene uncertain. From germline, CDR1 is PRHDT and CDR2 FYEKMQ (reference sequence). The CDR3 is made up of 15 amino acids. V shed 5 bases and J shed 2 bases, with 15 bases lying between them. CDR3 sequence: CASSAEGSGQETQYF. The CDR3 DNA sequence: TGTGCCAGCAGCGCCGAAGGTTCCGGGCAAGAGACCCAGTACTTC.

The DNA of the CDR3 is TGTGCCAGCAGCTTAAGAAGTTGGGAGCTGTTTTTT. This codes for CASSLRSWELFF. The chain carries TRBV7-9 and TRBJ2-2; D unresolved. CDR3 length: 12 residues. V was clipped by 2 bases and J by 9 bases, with 7 bases between them. Germline V gives CDR1 SEHNR, CDR2 FQNEAQ (reference sequence).

This clone was counted ten times or more. The V and J genes are TRBV7-8 and TRBJ2-1; D is unclear. CDR1 and CDR2 from the germline V gene are SGHVS and FQNEAQ. The ends were cut back, 5 bases at V and 7 bases at J, with 15 bases in the middle. The CDR3 has 14 amino acids. For the CDR3, the DNA is TGTGCCAGCAGCCACCTCCAGGTGATGAATGAGCAGTTCTTC. Translated: CASSHLQVMNEQFF.

CDR3 amino acids: CVSRIGQGGTNTEAFF. The DNA for the CDR3 is TGTGTCTCTCGAATCGGACAGGGGGGGACGAACACTGAAGCTTTCTTT. The chain recombines TRBV11-2 with TRBJ1-1; 10 bases are shared with TRBD1. The CDR3 extends over 16 amino acids. Germline values: CDR1 SGHAT, CDR2 FQNNGV.

This clone was detected a few times. The genes are TRBV27 and TRBJ1-2; D remains unclear. The CDR3 contains 13 residues. CDR1 and CDR2 from the germline V gene are MNHEY and SMNVEV (reference sequence). The V and J ends lost 0 bases and 0 bases respectively, with 2 bases between them. The CDR3 loop reads CASSLSANYGYTF. The CDR3 region has the DNA TGTGCCAGCAGTTTATCGGCTAACTATGGCTACACCTTC.

The CDR3 spells CAWSAVRDTQYF. In nucleotides, the CDR3 is TGTGCCTGGAGTGCAGTTAGAGATACGCAGTATTTT. The genes are TRBV30 and TRBJ2-3; D uncertain. The CDR3 contains 12 residues. CDR1 is GTSNPN, CDR2 SVGIG, per germline (reference sequence). Trimming removed 1 base from V and 5 bases from J, with 7 bases in between.